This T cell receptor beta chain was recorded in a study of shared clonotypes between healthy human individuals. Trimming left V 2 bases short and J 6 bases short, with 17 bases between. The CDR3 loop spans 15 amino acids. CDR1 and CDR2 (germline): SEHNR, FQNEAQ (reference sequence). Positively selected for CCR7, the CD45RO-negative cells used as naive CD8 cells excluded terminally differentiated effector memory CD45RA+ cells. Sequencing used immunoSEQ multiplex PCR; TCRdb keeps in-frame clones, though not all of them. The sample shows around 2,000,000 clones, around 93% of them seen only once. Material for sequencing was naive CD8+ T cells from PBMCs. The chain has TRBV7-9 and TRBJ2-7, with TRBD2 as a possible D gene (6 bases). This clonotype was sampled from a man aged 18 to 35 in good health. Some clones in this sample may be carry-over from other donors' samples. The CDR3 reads CASSLSGLSGCEQYF. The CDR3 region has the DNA TGTGCCAGCAGCTTATCAGGACTATCGGGGTGCGAGCAGTACTTC.